This TCR beta chain was profiled in a study of shared clonotypes between healthy human individuals. Study as a whole: Researchers assigned three CD4 naive, three CD4 memory, two CD8 naive and one CD8 memory plate to each donor. Study-wide findings and caveats: Generally, estimated richness proved larger in naive subsets than it did in memory subsets.

In the sorted-subset replicate PCRs, around 0.2 ug DNA, 30,000 or so T cell genomes, was used. Sequencing used immunoSEQ multiplex PCR; TCRdb keeps in-frame clones, though not all of them. Of approximately 620,000 clones in the sample, about 97% were seen once. For this clone: Antigen unknown.

Sample: naive CD4+ T cells sorted from blood. As to subset: CD45RA+ positively selected. This clonotype was obtained from a woman under 40 in good health.

CDR3 loop: CASSLGNRASGYTF. The CDR3 DNA is TGTGCCAGCAGCTTAGGAAACAGGGCCAGTGGCTACACCTTC. This chain connects TRBV7-2 to TRBJ1-2, with a weak D call TRBD1 (6 bases). Germline V lookup: CDR1 SGHTA, CDR2 FQGNSA. With 1 base removed from V and 7 bases from J, the gap between germline ends came to 13 bases. The CDR3 contains 14 residues.